The sample holds many counts of the clone carrying this T cell receptor beta chain. TCRdb itself ran the 5' RACE reads through MiXCR, one entry per CDR3 protein. The repertoire holds 250,000 to 350,000 distinct CDR3 sequences, with about 16% as singletons. The data stem from a study of T-cell memory formation after mild COVID-19. With 4 bases clipped from V and 6 bases from J, the junction kept 3 bases outside the gene matches. The CDR3 contains 11 residues. CDR1 SQVTM and CDR2 ANQGSEA come from the germline V gene. The chain uses TRBV29-1 and TRBJ2-7; 7 bases line up with TRBD1. This sequence was found in a man aged 18 to 35 who had mild COVID-19 (a few samples of this study predate the infection). Cell type and time point are not known. Specimen: PBMCs or a T cell subset sorted from them (not recorded which). The chain's CDR3 is CSVATGAEQYF. The CDR3 DNA sequence: TGCAGCGTTGCCACAGGGGCCGAGCAGTACTTC.